This paragraph reports one TCR beta chain. This clone was seen just once. Its cognate antigen has yet to be identified. No much larger clone is present one base from it, and per-base qualities are unavailable. The CDR3 regions of human TCRbeta chains were subjected to immunosequencing. The paper's processing steps were these. Repertoire TCRs were checked for matches against a reference library of SARS-CoV-2-specific TCRs that had been generated using the MIRA antigen-specificity platform. Breadth meant the fraction of unique TCRs that were SARS-CoV-2-associated, whereas depth meant the fraction of total T cells that were SARS-CoV-2-associated. Using the MIRA data, every spike-specific TCR was mapped to the spike region that the TCR reacted to and assigned to either a CD4 or a CD8 class. Log10-transformed breadth and depth values were compared by one-way ANOVA with Sidak's multiple comparisons tests. The table was pulled from immuneACCESS by TCRdb, which kept in-frame rearrangements only. Such tables lose some clones; where checked, under half of the loss comes from unresolved V genes, and the rest has no known cause. V and J calls and clone size are those listed in that table; D and trimming were worked out from the DNA. The sample table shows nearly 95,000 clones, and nearly 90% are seen once. Of the sample, roughly 9.1% falls within the top ten clones.

This sample stems from a study of T cell responses to AZD1222 COVID-19 vaccine (dated by TCRdb to the early 2020s). Regarding the study in general: AZD1222 recipients whose second dose came at about 4 weeks and those whose second dose came at about 12 weeks were combined into one group, since spike-specific TCR depth and breadth did not differ between the two schedules. TCR sequencing covered more than 230 trial participants: nearly 210 given two doses of AZD1222 and 26 given two doses of MenACWY control vaccine. Enrollment into the trials was organized by age into subgroups of 18-55, 56-69 and 70-plus years, and those subgroups contained roughly 150, 30 and 60 TCR-sequenced participants, respectively.

The time point label here, explained by the study, means: baseline before first vaccination. Samples from vaccinated people were obtained from the UK trials COV001 and COV002, which included a single-blind randomized controlled phase 2/3 trial of AZD1222 (ChAdOx1 nCoV-19) in healthy adults. Trial participant PBMC samples were collected at day 0 and day 28 after the second dose for TCRbeta chain sequencing. Relative to germline, V is missing 7 bases and J is missing 4 bases, with 6 bases of the junction outside any gene match. CDR1 and CDR2 (SNHLY, FYNNEI) derive from the germline V gene. The CDR3 sequence holds 14 residues, the cysteine and phenylalanine included. Of the read, only the CDR3 DNA is kept; its 42 bases are in frame from base 1. Overall results and qualifications from the work: A significant rise in spike-specific TCR breadth and depth was observed after two AZD1222 doses relative to day 0 and relative to MenACWY recipients. In the small 56-69-year group, the increase in depth fell short of significance, most likely because of low power. Because no day 14 peak-response samples were available, the repertoires could be characterized only after the peak T cell response. The whole spike protein was spanned by vaccine-associated CD4 TCRs, and dominant responses were seen in regions 160-218 and 743-854. Conclusions about previously exposed vaccinees are limited, since just a handful of AZD1222 recipients were seropositive for SARS-CoV-2 at baseline. Nearly half of unique spike-specific TCRs reportedly recognized epitopes outside regions mutated in the B.1.351 and B.1.1.7 variants. Most participants were white British and females outnumbered males, and the authors suggested that clonal diversity may have been underestimated.

Recombination linked TRBV2 to TRBJ1-1; TRBD1 matches 10 bases in the middle. The receptor was derived from an adult in good health. Sequencing used peripheral blood, obtained on day 0 of AZD1222 vaccination. For the CDR3, the sequence is CASNLDRGVTEAFF. The sequenced DNA is TGTGCCAGCAACCTGGACAGGGGGGTCACTGAAGCTTTCTTT. Here the CDR3 is joined to the reference TRBV2 and TRBJ1-1 genes, and the full variable domain is: EPEVTQTPSHQVTQMGQEVILRCVPISNHLYFYWYRQILGQKVEFLVSFYNNEISEKSEIFDDQFSVERPDGSNFTLKIRSTKLEDSAMYFCASNLDRGVTEAFFGQGTRLTVV.